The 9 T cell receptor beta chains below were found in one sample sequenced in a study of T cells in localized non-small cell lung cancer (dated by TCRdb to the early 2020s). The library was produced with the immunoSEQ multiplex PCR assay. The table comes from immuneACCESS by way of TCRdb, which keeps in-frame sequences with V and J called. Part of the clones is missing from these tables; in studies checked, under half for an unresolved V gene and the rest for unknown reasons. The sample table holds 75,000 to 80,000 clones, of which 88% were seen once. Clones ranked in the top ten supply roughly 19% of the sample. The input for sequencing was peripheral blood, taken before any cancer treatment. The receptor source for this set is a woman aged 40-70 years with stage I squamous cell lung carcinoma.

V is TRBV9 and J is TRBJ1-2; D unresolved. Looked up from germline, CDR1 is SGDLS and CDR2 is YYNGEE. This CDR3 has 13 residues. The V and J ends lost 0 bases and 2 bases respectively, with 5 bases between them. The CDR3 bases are TGTGCCAGCAGCGTAGACGCCAACTATGGCTACACCTTC. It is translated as CASSVDANYGYTF. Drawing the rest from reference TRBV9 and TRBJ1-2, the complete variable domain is DSGVTQTPKHLITATGQRVTLRCSPRSGDLSVYWYQQSLDQGLQFLIQYYNGEERAKGNILERFSAQQFPDLHSELNLSSLELGDSALYFCASSVDANYGYTFGSGTRLTVV.

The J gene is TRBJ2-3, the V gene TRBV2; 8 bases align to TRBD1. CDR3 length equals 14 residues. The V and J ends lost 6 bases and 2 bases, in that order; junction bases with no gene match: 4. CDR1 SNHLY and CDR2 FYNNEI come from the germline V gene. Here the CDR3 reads CASRGGQVTDTQYF. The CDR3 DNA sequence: TGTGCCAGCAGGGGGGGACAGGTCACAGATACGCAGTATTTT.

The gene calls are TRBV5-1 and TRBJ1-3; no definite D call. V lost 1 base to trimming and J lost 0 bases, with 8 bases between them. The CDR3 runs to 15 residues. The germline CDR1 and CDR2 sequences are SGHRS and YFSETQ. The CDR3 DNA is TGCGCCAGCAGCTTGACCGGCTTCTCTGGAAACACCATATATTTT. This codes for CASSLTGFSGNTIYF.

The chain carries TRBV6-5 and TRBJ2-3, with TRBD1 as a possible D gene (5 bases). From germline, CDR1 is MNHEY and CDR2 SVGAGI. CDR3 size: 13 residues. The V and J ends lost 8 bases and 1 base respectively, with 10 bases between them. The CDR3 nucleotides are TGTGCCAGCCAGGGTTGGGGCACAGATACGCAGTATTTT. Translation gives CASQGWGTDTQYF.

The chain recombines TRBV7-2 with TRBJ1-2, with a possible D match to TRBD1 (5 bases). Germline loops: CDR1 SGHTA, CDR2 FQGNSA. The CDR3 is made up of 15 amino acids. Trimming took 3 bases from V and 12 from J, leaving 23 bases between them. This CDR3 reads CASSLAGQSASGHTF. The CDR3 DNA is TGTGCCAGCAGCTTGGCAGGGCAATCGGCCTCCGGCCACACCTTC.

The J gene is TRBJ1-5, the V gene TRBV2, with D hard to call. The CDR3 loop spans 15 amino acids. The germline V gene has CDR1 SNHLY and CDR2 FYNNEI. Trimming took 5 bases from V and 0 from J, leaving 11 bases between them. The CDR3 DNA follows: TGTGCCAGCAGTCGCCGACTGAATAGCAATCAGCCCCAGCATTTT. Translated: CASSRRLNSNQPQHF.

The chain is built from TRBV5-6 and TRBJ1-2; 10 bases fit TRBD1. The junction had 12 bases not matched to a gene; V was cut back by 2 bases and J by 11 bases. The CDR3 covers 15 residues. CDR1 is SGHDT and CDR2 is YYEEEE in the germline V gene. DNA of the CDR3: TGTGCCAGCAGCTTACCCGACAGGGGGCAGGCTGGGTACACCTTC. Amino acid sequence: CASSLPDRGQAGYTF.

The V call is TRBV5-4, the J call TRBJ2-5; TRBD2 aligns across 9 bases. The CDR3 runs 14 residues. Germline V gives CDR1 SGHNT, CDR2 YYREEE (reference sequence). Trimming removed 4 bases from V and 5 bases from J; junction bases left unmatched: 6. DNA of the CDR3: TGTGCCAGCAGCACCGCGGGGGGGCCGGAGACCCAGTACTTC. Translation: CASSTAGGPETQYF.

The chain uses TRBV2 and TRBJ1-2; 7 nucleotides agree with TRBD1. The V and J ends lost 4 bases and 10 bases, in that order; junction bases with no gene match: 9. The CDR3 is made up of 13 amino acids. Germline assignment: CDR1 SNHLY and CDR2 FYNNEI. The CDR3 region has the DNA TGTGCCAGCAGTGTGGGGACAGAGAGCGTCTACACCTTC. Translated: CASSVGTESVYTF. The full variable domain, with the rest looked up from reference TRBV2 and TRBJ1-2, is EPEVTQTPSHQVTQMGQEVILRCVPISNHLYFYWYRQILGQKVEFLVSFYNNEISEKSEIFDDQFSVERPDGSNFTLKIRSTKLEDSAMYFCASSVGTESVYTFGSGTRLTVV.